The clone carrying this TCR beta chain came up many times. The data were obtained in a study of blood T cell repertoires in COVID-19. The CDR3 is made up of 11 amino acids. Trimming stripped 9 bases from V and 3 bases from J, with 8 bases between. CDR1 SNHLY and CDR2 FYNNEI come from the germline V gene. Sequenced by immunoSEQ multiplex PCR; TCRdb stores in-frame clones only, minus some. The sample has about 59,000 clones, 73% seen once; the top ten hold around 20%. The sequencing sample was made of peripheral blood. This rearrangement joins TRBV2 to TRBJ2-5, with D tentatively TRBD1 (5 bases). The receptor's source is a woman in her fifties or sixties with active or convalescent COVID-19. The CDR3 DNA is TGTGCCAGTTCACAGGAAGAGACCCAGTACTTC. This gives the protein CASSQEETQYF.